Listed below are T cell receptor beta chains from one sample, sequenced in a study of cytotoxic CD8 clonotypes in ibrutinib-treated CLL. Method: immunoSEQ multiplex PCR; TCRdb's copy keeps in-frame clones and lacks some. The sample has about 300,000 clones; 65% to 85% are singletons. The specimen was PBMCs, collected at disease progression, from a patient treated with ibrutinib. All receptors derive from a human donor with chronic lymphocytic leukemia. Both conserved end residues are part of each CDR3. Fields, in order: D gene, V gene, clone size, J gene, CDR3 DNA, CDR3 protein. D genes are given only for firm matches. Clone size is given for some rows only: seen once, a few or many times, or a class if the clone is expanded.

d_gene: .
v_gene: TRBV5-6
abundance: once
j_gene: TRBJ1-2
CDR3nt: TGTGCCAGCAGCTTGTCGGAAAACTATGGCTACACCTTC
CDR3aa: CASSLSENYGYTF

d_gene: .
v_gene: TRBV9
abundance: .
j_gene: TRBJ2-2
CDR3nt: TGTGCCAGCAGCGTTACCCCCGGGGAGCTGTTTTTT
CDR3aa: CASSVTPGELFF

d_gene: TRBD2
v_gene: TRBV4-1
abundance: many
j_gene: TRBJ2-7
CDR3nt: TGCGCCAGCAGCCAAGGGACTAGCGGGAACCGGCCCTCCTACGAGCAGTACTTC
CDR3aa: CASSQGTSGNRPSYEQYF

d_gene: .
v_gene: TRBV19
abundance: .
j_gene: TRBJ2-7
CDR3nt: TGTGCCAGCCAACCAACCCCGTCAAGAACTACCTACGAGCAGTACTTC
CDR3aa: CASQPTPSRTTYEQYF

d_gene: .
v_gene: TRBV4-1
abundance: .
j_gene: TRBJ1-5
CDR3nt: TGCGCCAGCAGCAAGACTATTGTCGGACTTTATAGCAATCAGCCCCAGCATTTT
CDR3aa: CASSKTIVGLYSNQPQHF

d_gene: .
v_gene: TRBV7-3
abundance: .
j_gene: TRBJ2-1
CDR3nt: TGTGCCAGCAGCTTAAATTCGATCGATGAGCAGTTCTTC
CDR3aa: CASSLNSIDEQFF

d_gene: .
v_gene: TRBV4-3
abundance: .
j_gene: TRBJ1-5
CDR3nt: TGCGCCAGCAGCCAAGGGTGGTTAGGGGAGAATCAGCCCCAGCATTTT
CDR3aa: CASSQGWLGENQPQHF

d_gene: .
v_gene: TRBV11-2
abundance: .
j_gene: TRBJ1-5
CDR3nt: TGTGCCAGCAGCTTAGAGGGAGATCAGCCCCAGCATTTT
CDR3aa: CASSLEGDQPQHF

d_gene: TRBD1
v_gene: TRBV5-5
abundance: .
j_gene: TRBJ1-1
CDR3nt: TGTGCCAGCAGCATAACCGGGACAGCCACTGAAGCTTTCTTT
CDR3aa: CASSITGTATEAFF

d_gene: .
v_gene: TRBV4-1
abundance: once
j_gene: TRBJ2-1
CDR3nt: TGCGCCAGCAGCCTAAGGAGGCTACGTGGCTACAATGAGCAGTTCTTC
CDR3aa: CASSLRRLRGYNEQFF

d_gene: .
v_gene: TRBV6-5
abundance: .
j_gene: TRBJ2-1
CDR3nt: TGTGCCAGCAGTTACTCGGTACGCGGGACTGAGCAGTTCTTC
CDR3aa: CASSYSVRGTEQFF

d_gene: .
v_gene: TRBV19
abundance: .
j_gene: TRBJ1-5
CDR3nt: TGTGCCAGTCGAGGGGGGGGCTCCCCTATAAAGCCCCAGCATTTT
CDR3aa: CASRGGGSPIKPQHF

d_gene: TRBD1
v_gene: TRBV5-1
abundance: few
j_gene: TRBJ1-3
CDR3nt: TGCGCCAGCAGCAGAGCCGGACAGGGGGCTGGAAACACCATATATTTT
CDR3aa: CASSRAGQGAGNTIYF

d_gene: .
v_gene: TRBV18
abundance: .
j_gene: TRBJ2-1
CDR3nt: TGTGCCAGCTCACCTAAGACTTGGGGTTCCTACAATGAGCAGTTCTTC
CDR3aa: CASSPKTWGSYNEQFF

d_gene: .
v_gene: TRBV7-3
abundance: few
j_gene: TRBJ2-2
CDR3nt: TGTGCCAGCAGCCCCCACCCGGACCCAAGAGGCGCCGGGGAGCTGTTTTTT
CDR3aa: CASSPHPDPRGAGELFF

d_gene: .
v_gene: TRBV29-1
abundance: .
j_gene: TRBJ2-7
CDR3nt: TGCAGCGTGTTTACCTACGAGCAGTACTTC
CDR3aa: CSVFTYEQYF

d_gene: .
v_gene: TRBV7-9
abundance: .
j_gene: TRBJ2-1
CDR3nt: TGTGCCAGCAGCCCCCCCTGGGGGGACTACAATGAGCAGTTCTTC
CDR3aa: CASSPPWGDYNEQFF

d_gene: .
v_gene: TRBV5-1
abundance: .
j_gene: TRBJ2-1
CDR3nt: TGCGCCAGCAGCTTGGTGGGCCTACCCGGAAAAAATGAGCAGTTCTTC
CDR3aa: CASSLVGLPGKNEQFF

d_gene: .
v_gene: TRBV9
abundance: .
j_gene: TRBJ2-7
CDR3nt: TGTGCCAGCAGCGTAGGCCCAAGACGAGGGGAGCAGTACTTC
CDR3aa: CASSVGPRRGEQYF

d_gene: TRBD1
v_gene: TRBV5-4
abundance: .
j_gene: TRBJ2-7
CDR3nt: TGTGCCAGCAGCCGGACAGGGGGCATTGTCCTCTCGCACTTC
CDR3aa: CASSRTGGIVLSHF

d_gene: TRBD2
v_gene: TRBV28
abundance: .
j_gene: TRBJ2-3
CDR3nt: TGTGCCAGCAGTATACAGACTAGCGGGAGTTCCCCAGATACGCAGTATTTT
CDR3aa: CASSIQTSGSSPDTQYF

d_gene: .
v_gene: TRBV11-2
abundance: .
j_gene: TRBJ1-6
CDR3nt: TGTGCCAGCAGCTTAGTAATGGGGCTACTATATAATTCACCCCTCCACTTT
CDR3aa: CASSLVMGLLYNSPLHF

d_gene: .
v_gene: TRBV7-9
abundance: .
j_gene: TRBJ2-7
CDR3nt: TGTGCCAGCAGCTTAGACATGAACGAGCAGTACTTC
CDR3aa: CASSLDMNEQYF

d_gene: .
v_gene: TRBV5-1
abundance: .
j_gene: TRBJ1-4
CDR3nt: TGCGCCAGCAGCTTGAGGCCCGGCGAAAAACTGTTTTTT
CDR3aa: CASSLRPGEKLFF

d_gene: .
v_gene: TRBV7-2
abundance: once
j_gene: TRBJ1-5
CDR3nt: TGTGCCAGCAGCTTAAGGGGCGCCTGGCAGCCCCAGCATTTT
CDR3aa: CASSLRGAWQPQHF

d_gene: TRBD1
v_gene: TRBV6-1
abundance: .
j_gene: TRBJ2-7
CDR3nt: TGTGCCAGCAGTGAAAGGAGGGCAGGGGGCAAACACGAGCAGTACTTC
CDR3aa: CASSERRAGGKHEQYF

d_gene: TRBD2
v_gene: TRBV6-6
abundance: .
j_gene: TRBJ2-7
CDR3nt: TGTGCCAGCAGTTTCCACGGGGGGTCCGAGCAGTACTTC
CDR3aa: CASSFHGGSEQYF

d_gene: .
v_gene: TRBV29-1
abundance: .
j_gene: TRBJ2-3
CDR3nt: TGCAGCGTCCGTAGCAGGCGCACAGATACGCAGTATTTT
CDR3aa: CSVRSRRTDTQYF

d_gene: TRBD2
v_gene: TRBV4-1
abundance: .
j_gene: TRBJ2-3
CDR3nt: TGCGCCAGCAGCCTAATAGCGGGGGGGAGTGCAGATACGCAGTATTTT
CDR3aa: CASSLIAGGSADTQYF